This TCR beta chain is drawn from a study of molecular identifiers for immune sequencing clone quantification. One entry per CDR3 protein results from TCRdb running MiXCR on the PCR reads. This sample has 60,000 to 70,000 distinct CDR3 sequences, with about 19% found just once. This clonotype was recorded at least ten times. Trimming cost V 5 bases and J 8 bases; bases outside gene matches: 9. This CDR3 has 15 residues. The J gene is TRBJ2-1, the V gene TRBV12-3 or TRBV12-4; 10 nucleotides align to TRBD1. The sample consisted of naive CD8+ T cells from blood, with Jurkat cell RNA spiked in. Sample subset: FACS-sorted CD8+CD4-CCR7+CD45RA+ naive T cells. This TCR was sampled from a human donor in good health. Some libraries in this study had Jurkat cell RNA spiked in. The CDR3 reads CASSLPGQGIYEQFF. CDR3 in DNA: TGTGCCAGCAGTCTCCCGGGACAGGGGATCTATGAGCAGTTCTTC.